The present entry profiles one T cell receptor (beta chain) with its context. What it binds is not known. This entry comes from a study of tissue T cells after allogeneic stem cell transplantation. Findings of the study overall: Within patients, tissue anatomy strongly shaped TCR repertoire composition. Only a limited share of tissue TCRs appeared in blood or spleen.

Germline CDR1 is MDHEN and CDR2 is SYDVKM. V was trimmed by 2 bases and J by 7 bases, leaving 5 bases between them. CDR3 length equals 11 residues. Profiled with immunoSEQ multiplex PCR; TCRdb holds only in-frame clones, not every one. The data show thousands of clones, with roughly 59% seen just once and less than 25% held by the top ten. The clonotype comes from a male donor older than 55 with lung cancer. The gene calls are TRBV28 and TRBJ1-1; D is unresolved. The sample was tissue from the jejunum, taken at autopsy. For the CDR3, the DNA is TGTGCCAGCAGTTTAGGATATGAAGCTTTCTTT. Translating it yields CASSLGYEAFF.